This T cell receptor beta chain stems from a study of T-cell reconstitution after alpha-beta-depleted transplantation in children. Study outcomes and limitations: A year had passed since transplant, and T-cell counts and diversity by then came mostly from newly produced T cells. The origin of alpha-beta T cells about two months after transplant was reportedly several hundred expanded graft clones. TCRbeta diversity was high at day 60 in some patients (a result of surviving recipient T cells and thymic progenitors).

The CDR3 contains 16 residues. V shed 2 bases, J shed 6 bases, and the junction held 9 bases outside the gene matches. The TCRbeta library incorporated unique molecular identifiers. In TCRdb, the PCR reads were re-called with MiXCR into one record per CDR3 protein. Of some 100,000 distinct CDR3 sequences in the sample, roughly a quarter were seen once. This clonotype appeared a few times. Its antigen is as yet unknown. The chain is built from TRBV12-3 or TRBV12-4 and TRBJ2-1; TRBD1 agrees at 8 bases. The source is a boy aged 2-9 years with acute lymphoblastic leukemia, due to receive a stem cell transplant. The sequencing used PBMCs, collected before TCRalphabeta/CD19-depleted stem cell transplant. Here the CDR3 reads CASSLLGTGFPNEQFF. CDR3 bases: TGTGCCAGCAGTTTACTGGGGACAGGTTTTCCCAATGAGCAGTTCTTC.